This passage covers 19 T cell receptor beta chains from one sample sequenced in a study of neurological immune-mediated disorders. MiXCR was run by TCRdb on the 5' RACE reads, yielding one entry per CDR3 protein. The sample holds 40,000 or so distinct CDR3 sequences; more than 2% are singletons and the top ten take approximately 2.2%. Material for sequencing was PBMCs. Receptors were obtained from a man aged 45-65 years with multiple sclerosis.

The genes are TRBV18 and TRBJ2-3; TRBD1 agrees at 8 bases. Trimming took 4 bases from V and 4 from J; bases not matched to a gene: 7. The CDR3 sequence is 15 residues long. Germline CDR1 KGHSH, CDR2 LQKENI. CDR3 DNA sequence: TGTGCCAGCTCACTGCAGGGGGCTTTAGCAGATACGCAGTATTTT. Protein: CASSLQGALADTQYF.

This clonotype was seen many times. The chain combines TRBV20-1 with TRBJ1-6; the D is unclear. V dropped 2 bases and J dropped 0 bases, with 8 bases sitting between them. Per the germline V gene, CDR1 is DFQATT and CDR2 is SNEGSKA (reference sequence). This CDR3 contains 15 residues. CDR3 bases: TGCAGTGCTAGATTGGAGAGCTCCTATAATTCACCCCTCCACTTT. Translation gives CSARLESSYNSPLHF.

This clonotype showed up many times. The CDR3 region has the DNA TGTGCCAGCAGCTCCGGGACAGACTCCTACGAGCAGTACTTC. Translation gives CASSSGTDSYEQYF. J is TRBJ2-7 and V is TRBV7-8; 7 bases match TRBD1. There are 14 residues in the CDR3. CDR1 and CDR2 from the germline V gene are SGHVS and FQNEAQ. The trim removed 4 bases at V and 0 bases at J, leaving 3 bases unmatched.

There are many counts of this clonotype. The chain recombines TRBV28 with TRBJ1-6; D perhaps matches TRBD1 (5 bases). The germline V and J ends were trimmed by 1 base and 8 bases, with 12 bases remaining between them. The CDR3 is 15 amino acids. CDR1 and CDR2 from the germline V gene are MDHEN and SYDVKM. The CDR3 spells CASSLLGRADSPLHF. In DNA form, the CDR3 reads TGTGCCAGCAGTTTATTAGGCAGGGCCGATTCACCCCTCCACTTT.

This clonotype showed up many times. The V and J genes are TRBV11-2 and TRBJ1-4; unclear D gene. V dropped 5 bases and J dropped 8 bases, with 18 bases sitting between them. This CDR3 is 15 amino acids long. From germline, CDR1 is SGHAT and CDR2 FQNNGV. The CDR3 sequence is CASSVETTKGEKLFF. CDR3 nucleotides: TGTGCCAGCAGCGTCGAGACAACAAAGGGAGAAAAACTGTTTTTT.

This clonotype was seen at least ten times. This sequence joins TRBV7-2 and TRBJ2-7; D is ambiguous. V lost 1 base, J lost 4 bases, and 8 bases lay in between. The CDR3 is made up of 13 amino acids. Germline CDR1 and CDR2: SGHTA and FQGNSA. CDR3 protein: CASSLGPIYEQYF. The CDR3 DNA reads TGTGCCAGCAGCTTAGGTCCGATTTACGAGCAGTACTTC.

The sample holds a few counts of this clonotype. The gene calls are TRBV18 and TRBJ1-2; 10 bases match TRBD1. V trimming: 5 bases; J trimming: 6 bases; junction bases outside the gene matches: 9. The CDR3 totals 15 residues. In germline, CDR1 is KGHSH, CDR2 LQKENI. CDR3 amino acids: CASSARQGARDGYTF. The CDR3 DNA is TGTGCCAGCTCAGCGCGACAGGGGGCGCGAGATGGCTACACCTTC.

Remarks on this clonotype: A single base separates this from a much larger clone, so it may be a read error. This CDR3 reads CASSLTTREETQYF. CDR3 nucleotide sequence: TGTGCCAGCAGTTTAACCACCAGGGAAGAGACCCAGTACTTC. The chain combines TRBV12-3 or TRBV12-4 with TRBJ2-5; perhaps TRBD1 as D (5 bases). V shed 2 bases and J shed 3 bases, with 10 bases lying between them. CDR3 length equals 14 residues.

This clonotype was seen ten or more times. The chain is built from TRBV6-5 and TRBJ1-1, with D hard to call. V was pared by 2 bases and J by 1 base, with 8 bases between. The CDR3 runs to 14 residues. Germline assignment: CDR1 MNHEY and CDR2 SVGAGI. DNA for the CDR3: TGTGCCAGCAGTTACGGCAGGAGGAACACTGAAGCTTTCTTT. Translated: CASSYGRRNTEAFF.

J is TRBJ1-1 and V is TRBV7-6; tentative D call: TRBD1 (5 bases). The CDR3 runs 14 residues. The germline gives CDR1 SGHVS, CDR2 FNYEAQ. V shed 2 bases and J shed 1 base, with 8 bases lying between them. CDR3: CASSLRGKNTEAFF. CDR3 coding DNA: TGTGCCAGCAGCTTAAGGGGAAAGAACACTGAAGCTTTCTTT.

This clonotype was seen repeatedly, ten times or more. The chain has TRBV3-1 and TRBJ2-5, with D perhaps matching TRBD1 or TRBD2 (5 bases each). Trimming shortened V by 4 bases and J by 1 base, and 13 bases separated the two germline ends. The CDR3 has 15 residues. The germline CDR1 and CDR2 sequences are LGHDT and YNNKEL (reference sequence). As DNA, the CDR3 is TGTGCCAGCAGCCCCCGGACGGGACCCCAAGAGACCCAGTACTTC. Encoded protein: CASSPRTGPQETQYF.

The chain's CDR3 is CASSHYIAGQNEQFF. The CDR3 coding sequence is TGTGCCAGCAGCCACTACATAGCGGGGCAGAATGAGCAGTTCTTC. The chain links TRBV3-1 to TRBJ2-1; 8 nucleotides line up with TRBD2. V was clipped by 3 bases and J by 7 bases; unmatched bases: 8. The CDR3 length is 15 residues. Germline assignment: CDR1 LGHDT and CDR2 YNNKEL (reference sequence).

This clonotype turned up a few times. The J gene is TRBJ2-5, the V gene TRBV20-1; no reliable D call. The CDR3 extends over 12 amino acids. The germline V gene encodes CDR1 DFQATT and CDR2 SNEGSKA (reference sequence). The ends were cut back, 2 bases at V and 4 bases at J, with 8 bases in the middle. The CDR3 sequence is CSARQSGETQYF. As DNA, the CDR3 is TGCAGTGCTAGACAATCGGGAGAGACCCAGTACTTC.

This clonotype showed up many times. The chain uses TRBV28 and TRBJ2-7; TRBD2 might be the D (5 bases). Trimming shortened V by 2 bases and J by 4 bases, and 12 bases separated the two germline ends. The germline gives CDR1 MDHEN, CDR2 SYDVKM. The CDR3 runs to 14 residues. The CDR3, as DNA: TGTGCCAGCAGTTTAACTCCTAGCCCGTACGAGCAGTACTTC. Translated, it gives CASSLTPSPYEQYF. The full variable domain, its missing parts supplied by reference TRBV28 and TRBJ2-7, is DVKVTQSSRYLVKRTGEKVFLECVQDMDHENMFWYRQDPGLGLRLIYFSYDVKMKEKGDIPEGYSVSREKKERFSLILESASTNQTSMYLCASSLTPSPYEQYFGPGTRLTVT.

This clonotype has a count of ten or more. The chain combines TRBV11-2 with TRBJ2-2, with 7 bases fitting TRBD2. With V trimmed by 6 bases and J by 1 base, 14 bases remained unmatched. This CDR3 contains 18 residues. In germline, CDR1 is SGHAT, CDR2 FQNNGV. The CDR3 here is CASRKGGWTGRNTGELFF. Written as DNA, the CDR3 is TGTGCCAGCAGAAAGGGAGGGTGGACGGGGAGGAACACCGGGGAGCTGTTTTTT.

This clonotype was counted at least ten times. V is TRBV20-1 and J is TRBJ1-1; 8 nucleotides match TRBD1. This CDR3 comprises 15 residues. J lost 8 bases, V lost 3 bases, and 14 bases had no gene match. Germline V gene sequence: CDR1 DFQATT, CDR2 SNEGSKA (reference sequence). The CDR3 spells CSASSRGLLSLEAFF. The DNA of the CDR3 is TGCAGTGCTAGTAGCAGGGGGCTCTTATCACTAGAAGCTTTCTTT.

In this sample, this clonotype turned up many times. This chain links TRBV3-1 with TRBJ2-3; 10 bases align to TRBD2. The CDR3 consists of 18 residues. V gave up 0 bases and J gave up 2 bases; unmatched junction bases: 8. The germline V gene encodes CDR1 LGHDT and CDR2 YNNKEL (reference sequence). Here the CDR3 reads CASSQDWLAGDLTDTQYF. The DNA for the CDR3 is TGTGCCAGCAGCCAAGATTGGCTAGCGGGGGACCTCACAGATACGCAGTATTTT.

This clonotype was detected many times. The chain carries TRBV3-1 and TRBJ2-7, with D possibly TRBD2 on 6 matching bases. This CDR3 has 14 amino acids. V shed 4 bases and J shed 3 bases, with 13 bases lying between them. Per the germline V gene, CDR1 is LGHDT and CDR2 is YNNKEL (reference sequence). The CDR3 is CASSLGGSYYEQYF. The CDR3 bases are TGTGCCAGCAGCCTCGGGGGTTCCTACTACGAGCAGTACTTC.

This clonotype was seen repeatedly, ten times or more. The chain carries TRBV20-1 and TRBJ1-2; 7 bases are a match to TRBD1. Germline CDR1 and CDR2: DFQATT and SNEGSKA (reference sequence). The junction had 8 bases not matched to a gene; V was cut back by 3 bases and J by 7 bases. CDR3 length: 13 amino acids. The CDR3 DNA sequence: TGCAGTGCTAGCAAAGGGGGCGGGGGTGGCTACACCTTC. The encoded protein is CSASKGGGGGYTF.